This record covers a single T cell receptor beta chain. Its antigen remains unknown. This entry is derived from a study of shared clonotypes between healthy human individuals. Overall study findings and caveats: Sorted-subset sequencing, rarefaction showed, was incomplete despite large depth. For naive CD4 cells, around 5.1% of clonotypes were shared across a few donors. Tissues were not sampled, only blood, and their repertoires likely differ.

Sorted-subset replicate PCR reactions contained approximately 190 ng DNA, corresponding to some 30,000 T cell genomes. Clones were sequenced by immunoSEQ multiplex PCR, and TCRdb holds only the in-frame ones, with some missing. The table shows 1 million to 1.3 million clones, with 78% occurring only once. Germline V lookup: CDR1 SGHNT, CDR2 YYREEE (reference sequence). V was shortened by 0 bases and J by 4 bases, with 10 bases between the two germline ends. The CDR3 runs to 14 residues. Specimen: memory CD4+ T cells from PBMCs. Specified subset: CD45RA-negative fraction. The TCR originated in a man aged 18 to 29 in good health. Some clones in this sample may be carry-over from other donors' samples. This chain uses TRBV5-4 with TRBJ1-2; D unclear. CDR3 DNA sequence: TGTGCCAGCAGCTTGGAAGCGTCGGGCTATGGCTACACCTTC. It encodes CASSLEASGYGYTF.